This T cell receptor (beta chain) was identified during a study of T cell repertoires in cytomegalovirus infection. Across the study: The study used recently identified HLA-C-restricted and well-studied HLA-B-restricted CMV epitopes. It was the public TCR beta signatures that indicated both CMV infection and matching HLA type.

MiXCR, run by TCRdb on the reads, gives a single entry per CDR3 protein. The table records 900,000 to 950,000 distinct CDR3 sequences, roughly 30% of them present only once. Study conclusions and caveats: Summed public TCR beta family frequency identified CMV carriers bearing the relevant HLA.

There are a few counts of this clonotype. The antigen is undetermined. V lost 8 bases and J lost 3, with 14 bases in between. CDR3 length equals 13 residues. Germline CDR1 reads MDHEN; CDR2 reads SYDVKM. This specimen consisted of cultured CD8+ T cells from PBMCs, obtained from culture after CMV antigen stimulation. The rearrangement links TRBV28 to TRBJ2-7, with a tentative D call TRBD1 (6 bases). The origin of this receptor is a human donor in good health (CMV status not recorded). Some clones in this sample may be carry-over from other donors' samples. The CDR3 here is CASGSGALYEQYV. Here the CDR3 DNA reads TGTGCCAGCGGCTCAGGGGCCCTCTACGAGCAGTACGTC.